These 20 T cell receptor beta chains were all obtained from the same sample, sequenced in a study of blood T cell repertoires in COVID-19. Produced via immunoSEQ multiplex PCR; TCRdb's table is partial and in-frame only. The repertoire holds about 200,000 clones, with 70% to 90% as singletons. Sequencing was carried out using PBMCs or T cells enriched from blood (not recorded which). These receptors all stem from a man aged 25 to 40 who had recovered from COVID-19.

The V and J genes are TRBV10-2 and TRBJ2-2; TRBD2 matches at 14 bases. This CDR3 spans 16 amino acids. In germline, CDR1 is WSHSY, CDR2 SAAADI. V dropped 6 bases and J dropped 4; count of bases not matched to a gene: 4. The CDR3 reads CASRPGTSGGTGELFF. The CDR3 nucleotides are TGCGCCAGCAGGCCGGGGACTAGCGGGGGCACCGGGGAGCTGTTTTTT.

The rearrangement joins TRBV7-2 to TRBJ1-3; possibly TRBD1 for D (5 bases). The CDR3 runs to 17 residues. The germline V gene has CDR1 SGHTA and CDR2 FQGNSA. Trimming pared 1 base from V and 2 bases from J, leaving 15 bases between. Written as DNA, the CDR3 is TGTGCCAGCAGCTTAGTTTCAGGGAAAAGAACTGGAAACACCATATATTTT. As protein: CASSLVSGKRTGNTIYF.

The chain carries TRBV18 and TRBJ1-1, with 9 positions matching TRBD1. CDR3 size: 16 residues. CDR1 KGHSH and CDR2 LQKENI come from the germline V gene. The J segment lost 4 bases and the V segment lost 5 bases, leaving 11 bases of the junction unmatched. CDR3 nucleotides: TGTGCCAGCTCATCCCAAGAACAGGGGGCAGGCACTGAAGCTTTCTTT. Amino acid sequence: CASSSQEQGAGTEAFF.

The chain recombines TRBV7-9 with TRBJ1-6; D uncertain. Trimming removed 5 bases from V and 7 bases from J, with 3 bases in between. This CDR3 spans 11 amino acids. The germline V gene encodes CDR1 SEHNR and CDR2 FQNEAQ (reference sequence). CDR3 region: CASSLNSPLHF. The CDR3 nucleotides are TGTGCCAGCAGCCTAAATTCACCCCTCCACTTT.

This chain connects TRBV15 to TRBJ1-5; a weak D match, TRBD1 (6 bases). V lost 4 bases, J lost 2 bases, and 9 bases lay in between. The CDR3 is made up of 14 amino acids. The V gene's germline CDR1 is LNHNV and CDR2 YYDKDF (reference sequence). Here the CDR3 DNA reads TGTGCCACCAGCACCAGGGGAGGCAATCAGCCCCAGCATTTT. As protein: CATSTRGGNQPQHF.

The chain recombines TRBV28 with TRBJ2-2; D unclear. CDR1 and CDR2 (germline): MDHEN, SYDVKM. V lost 3 bases to trimming and J lost 2 bases, with 7 bases between them. The CDR3 spans 14 residues. In DNA form, the CDR3 reads TGTGCCAGCAGTTTGTCACAAAACACCGGGGAGCTGTTTTTT. This sequence encodes CASSLSQNTGELFF.

The chain recombines TRBV5-5 with TRBJ2-3; 9 bases align to TRBD1. Germline V gives CDR1 SGHKS, CDR2 YYEKEE (reference sequence). The ends lost 3 bases at V and 5 bases at J; junction bases unmatched: 10. This CDR3 contains 16 residues. The CDR3 protein is CASSWATGGVGDTQYF. The CDR3 nucleotides read TGTGCCAGCAGCTGGGCAACAGGGGGCGTCGGAGATACGCAGTATTTT. The full variable domain, with the rest looked up from reference TRBV5-5 and TRBJ2-3, is DAGVTQSPTHLIKTRGQQVTLRCSPISGHKSVSWYQQVLGQGPQFIFQYYEKEERGRGNFPDRFSARQFPNYSSELNVNALLLGDSALYLCASSWATGGVGDTQYFGPGTRLTVL.

The chain employs TRBV5-1 and TRBJ2-5, with D maybe TRBD2 (5 bases). CDR1 is SGHRS and CDR2 is YFSETQ in the germline V gene. The CDR3 length is 15 residues. V was clipped by 3 bases and J by 6 bases, with 18 bases between them. The CDR3 DNA reads TGCGCCAGCAGCTCCGGGATGGGTACGGGAAAGACCCAGTACTTC. It yields the protein CASSSGMGTGKTQYF.

This clone showed up just a few times. This chain connects TRBV5-1 to TRBJ2-1; the D is unclear. The CDR3 totals 12 residues. Germline assignment: CDR1 SGHRS and CDR2 YFSETQ. Trimming left V 4 bases short and J 7 bases short, with 9 bases between. CDR3 sequence: CASSHSWNEQFF. The CDR3, as DNA: TGCGCCAGCAGCCACAGTTGGAATGAGCAGTTCTTC.

The V and J genes are TRBV29-1 and TRBJ2-7, with TRBD1 matching 7 bases. With V trimmed by 6 bases and J by 9 bases, 14 bases remained unmatched. The CDR3 totals 13 residues. Germline CDR1 reads SQVTM; CDR2 reads ANQGSEA. In DNA form, the CDR3 reads TGCAGCGTAGGGACAGCAAAGAGTGGTGGGCAGTACTTC. Its translation is CSVGTAKSGGQYF.

V usage is TRBV9 and J usage is TRBJ2-7; 9 nucleotides line up with TRBD1. The CDR3 totals 14 residues. With 4 bases clipped from V and 4 bases from J, the junction kept 6 bases outside the gene matches. In germline, CDR1 is SGDLS, CDR2 YYNGEE. The CDR3 region is CASSTRDREYEQYF. The CDR3 nucleotides are TGTGCCAGCAGCACCCGGGACAGGGAGTACGAGCAGTACTTC.

This clone was picked up a small number of times. The chain links TRBV2 to TRBJ1-2; a weak D match, TRBD1 (5 bases). The ends were cut back, 9 bases at V and 2 bases at J, with 16 bases in the middle. Per the germline V gene, CDR1 is SNHLY and CDR2 is FYNNEI. This CDR3 is built from 14 residues. The CDR3: CASVPWQGNYGYTF. The CDR3, as DNA: TGTGCCAGTGTTCCGTGGCAGGGCAACTATGGCTACACCTTC. Full variable domain (remainder filled in from reference TRBV2 and TRBJ1-2): EPEVTQTPSHQVTQMGQEVILRCVPISNHLYFYWYRQILGQKVEFLVSFYNNEISEKSEIFDDQFSVERPDGSNFTLKIRSTKLEDSAMYFCASVPWQGNYGYTFGSGTRLTVV.

This chain uses TRBV18 with TRBJ2-7; 7 bases align to TRBD1. The CDR3 is made up of 16 amino acids. Germline CDR1 KGHSH, CDR2 LQKENI. V trimming: 2 bases; J trimming: 2 bases; junction bases outside the gene matches: 9. The CDR3 nucleotides read TGTGCCAGCTCACCATCGGTCAGGGGGTTTACCTACGAGCAGTACTTC. Translating gives CASSPSVRGFTYEQYF. The entire variable domain, with the rest obtained from reference TRBV18 and TRBJ2-7, is as follows: NAGVMQNPRHLVRRRGQEARLRCSPMKGHSHVYWYRQLPEEGLKFMVYLQKENIIDESGMPKERFSAEFPKEGPSILRIQQVVRGDSAAYFCASSPSVRGFTYEQYFGPGTRLTVT.

This chain links TRBV5-1 with TRBJ2-7, with TRBD1 matching 8 bases. The CDR3 has 14 residues. The V gene's germline CDR1 is SGHRS and CDR2 YFSETQ. With 4 bases clipped from V and 0 bases from J, the junction kept 3 bases outside the gene matches. DNA for the CDR3: TGCGCCAGCAGCACCACAGGGGGCTCCTACGAGCAGTACTTC. Translated: CASSTTGGSYEQYF.

The chain employs TRBV5-1 and TRBJ2-5; D not resolved. With 4 bases removed from V and 10 bases from J, the gap between germline ends came to 20 bases. The CDR3 runs to 14 residues. Germline CDR1 SGHRS, CDR2 YFSETQ. The CDR3 protein is CASSIRTNTADQYF. CDR3 DNA sequence: TGCGCCAGCAGCATCCGAACCAATACTGCGGACCAGTACTTC.

This rearrangement joins TRBV6-2 or TRBV6-3 to TRBJ2-7; D unresolved. Germline CDR1 MNHEY, CDR2 SVGEGT. Trimming cost V 6 bases and J 0 bases, with 12 bases left between them. CDR3 length: 14 amino acids. The CDR3: CASRPELSSYEQYF. The DNA for the CDR3 is TGTGCCAGCAGACCTGAGCTGAGCTCCTACGAGCAGTACTTC.

The V and J genes are TRBV15 and TRBJ2-6; 9 bases map to TRBD1. The CDR3 consists of 18 residues. Germline CDR1 LNHNV, CDR2 YYDKDF (reference sequence). After removal of 3 bases from V and 2 bases from J, the junction contained 8 bases not matched to a gene. CDR3: CATSSAGQGRAGANVLTF. The CDR3, as DNA: TGTGCCACCAGCAGTGCGGGACAGGGTCGGGCTGGGGCCAACGTCCTGACTTTC. The full variable domain, with the rest looked up from reference TRBV15 and TRBJ2-6, is DAMVIQNPRYQVTQFGKPVTLSCSQTLNHNVMYWYQQKSSQAPKLLFHYYDKDFNNEADTPDNFQSRRPNTSFCFLDIRSPGLGDTAMYLCATSSAGQGRAGANVLTFGAGSRLTVL.

The chain combines TRBV20-1 with TRBJ1-2; D remains ambiguous. The germline V gene encodes CDR1 DFQATT and CDR2 SNEGSKA (reference sequence). The CDR3 covers 10 residues. Trimming left V 5 bases short and J 3 bases short, with 4 bases between. The CDR3 sequence: CSAFDYGYTF. CDR3 nucleotides: TGCAGTGCTTTCGACTATGGCTACACCTTC.

V usage is TRBV9 and J usage is TRBJ1-1; D is unresolved. The CDR3 is 14 residues long. Trimming cost V 0 bases and J 7 bases, with 13 bases left between them. Per the germline V gene, CDR1 is SGDLS and CDR2 is YYNGEE. The CDR3 sequence: CASSVGGSRGEAFF. The CDR3 nucleotides read TGTGCCAGCAGCGTAGGTGGCAGCCGAGGTGAAGCTTTCTTT.

This chain joins TRBV3-1 (or the pseudogene TRBV3-2) and TRBJ1-1; unclear D gene. V was trimmed by 4 bases and J by 10 bases, leaving 16 bases between them. The CDR3 spans 13 residues. CDR1 is LGHDT and CDR2 is YNNKEL in the germline V gene (reference sequence). Here the CDR3 reads CASSPQGIRGAFF. The CDR3 DNA follows: TGTGCCAGCAGCCCGCAAGGGATTCGGGGAGCTTTCTTT.